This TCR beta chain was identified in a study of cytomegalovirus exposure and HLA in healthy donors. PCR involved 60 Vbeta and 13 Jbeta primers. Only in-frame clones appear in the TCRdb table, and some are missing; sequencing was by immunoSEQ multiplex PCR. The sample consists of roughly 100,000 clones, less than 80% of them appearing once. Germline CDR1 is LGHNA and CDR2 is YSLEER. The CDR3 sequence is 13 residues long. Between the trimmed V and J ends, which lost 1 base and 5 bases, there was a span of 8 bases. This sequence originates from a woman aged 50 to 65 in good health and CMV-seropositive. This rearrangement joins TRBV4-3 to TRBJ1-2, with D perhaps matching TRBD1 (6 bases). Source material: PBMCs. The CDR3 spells CASSQVGGYGYTF. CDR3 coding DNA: TGCGCCAGCAGCCAAGTAGGGGGATATGGCTACACCTTC.